One and the same sample provided the 10 T cell receptor beta chains below, sequenced in a study of blood T cell repertoires in COVID-19. Measured with immunoSEQ multiplex PCR; TCRdb has only the in-frame clones, and not every one. The sample holds about 170,000 clones, 86% seen once. Sequenced material: peripheral blood. These receptors all stem from a woman aged 60-75 years with COVID-19, enrolled during active disease.

The rearrangement links TRBV3-1 (or the pseudogene TRBV3-2) to TRBJ2-2; TRBD2 matches 9 bases. Germline loops: CDR1 LGHDT, CDR2 YNNKEL (reference sequence). This CDR3 contains 16 residues. J lost 3 bases, V lost 4 bases, and 6 bases had no gene match. The CDR3 sequence: CASSPGLAIDTGELFF. The CDR3, as DNA: TGTGCCAGCAGCCCCGGACTAGCGATTGACACCGGGGAGCTGTTTTTT.

The chain carries TRBV3-1 (or the pseudogene TRBV3-2) and TRBJ2-7; 8 bases fit TRBD2. The germline V gene has CDR1 LGHDT and CDR2 YNNKEL (reference sequence). The CDR3 length is 14 residues. V lost 3 bases, J lost 4 bases, and 5 bases stayed unmatched. This CDR3 reads CASSHLSGSYEQYF. In DNA form, the CDR3 reads TGTGCCAGCAGCCACCTCAGCGGGAGTTACGAGCAGTACTTC.

The chain joins TRBV27 to TRBJ1-6; no definite D call. Germline loops: CDR1 MNHEY, CDR2 SMNVEV (reference sequence). With 4 bases removed from V and 7 bases from J, the gap between germline ends came to 11 bases. CDR3 length: 14 amino acids. The CDR3 DNA reads as TGTGCCAGCAGTTCCAGTTCGAGGAATTCACCCCTCCACTTT. It is translated as CASSSSSRNSPLHF.

The chain couples TRBV12-5 to TRBJ1-5; no definite D call. The CDR3 loop spans 14 amino acids. CDR1 and CDR2 from the germline V gene are LGHNT and FRNRAP. Trimming pared 7 bases from V and 2 bases from J, leaving 12 bases between. CDR3 region: CASARPGGNQPQHF. As DNA, the CDR3 is TGTGCTAGTGCCCGGCCCGGGGGCAATCAGCCCCAGCATTTT.

In nucleotides, the CDR3 is TGTGCCAGCAGCTTTAACCCGGGACTAGCGGGAGTTACGCAGTATTTT. This sequence encodes CASSFNPGLAGVTQYF. The chain has TRBV7-3 and TRBJ2-3; 14 bases match TRBD2. The trim removed 3 bases at V and 8 bases at J, leaving 7 bases unmatched. The length of the CDR3 is 16 residues. The germline CDR1 and CDR2 sequences are SGHTA and FQGTGA.

The V call is TRBV19, the J call TRBJ2-7; 7 bases are a match to TRBD1. V trimming: 3 bases; J trimming: 3 bases; junction bases outside the gene matches: 8. The germline V gene has CDR1 LNHDA and CDR2 SQIVND (reference sequence). This CDR3 is 15 amino acids long. In DNA, the CDR3 is TGTGCCAGTAGTATTGCGTGGGACAGCAACTACGAGCAGTACTTC. Amino acid sequence: CASSIAWDSNYEQYF.

This clone was picked up a small number of times. The chain has TRBV24-1 and TRBJ2-5; TRBD2 agrees at 9 bases. The CDR3 has 15 residues. CDR1 is KGHDR and CDR2 is SFDVKD in the germline V gene. V lost 5 bases to trimming and J lost 3 bases; unmatched junction nucleotides: 6. CDR3: CATSGSSGSKETQYF. The DNA for the CDR3 is TGTGCCACCAGTGGCAGTAGCGGGAGTAAAGAGACCCAGTACTTC.

CDR3 coding DNA: TGCGCCAGCAGCTTGGATCCGGGTGGGTTGCCCTACGAGCAGTACTTC. This translates into CASSLDPGGLPYEQYF. The V call is TRBV5-1, the J call TRBJ2-7, with D uncertain. CDR3 length equals 16 residues. Trimming took 0 bases from V and 2 from J, leaving 15 bases between them. CDR1 is SGHRS and CDR2 is YFSETQ in the germline V gene. The complete variable domain, with remaining parts taken from reference TRBV5-1 and TRBJ2-7, reads KAGVTQTPRYLIKTRGQQVTLSCSPISGHRSVSWYQQTPGQGLQFLFEYFSETQRNKGNFPGRFSGRQFSNSRSEMNVSTLELGDSALYLCASSLDPGGLPYEQYFGPGTRLTVT.

V and J are TRBV4-2 and TRBJ2-3; 15 nucleotides align to TRBD2. The CDR3 has 19 amino acids. The V and J ends lost 1 base and 3 bases, in that order; junction bases with no gene match: 8. In germline, CDR1 is LGHNA, CDR2 YNFKEQ. The CDR3 reads CASSQGLGLAGGGTDTQYF. CDR3 bases: TGTGCCAGCAGCCAAGGTCTCGGACTAGCGGGAGGGGGGACAGATACGCAGTATTTT.

The sample holds one count of this clone. The chain links TRBV24-1 to TRBJ1-2; 9 bases align to TRBD1. J gave up 4 bases and V 3 bases, and 5 bases lay outside the gene matches. CDR3 length equals 15 residues. Looked up from germline, CDR1 is KGHDR and CDR2 is SFDVKD. CDR3 in DNA: TGTGCCACCAGTGATCCACAGACAGGGGGCTATGGCTACACCTTC. It encodes CATSDPQTGGYGYTF.